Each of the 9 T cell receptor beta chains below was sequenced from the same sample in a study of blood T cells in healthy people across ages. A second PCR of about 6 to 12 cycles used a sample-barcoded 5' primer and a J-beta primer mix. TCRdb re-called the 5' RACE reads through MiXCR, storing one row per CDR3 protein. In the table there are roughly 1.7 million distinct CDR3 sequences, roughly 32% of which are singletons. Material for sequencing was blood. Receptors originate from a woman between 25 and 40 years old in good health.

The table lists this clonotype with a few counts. The chain's CDR3 is CASSRRAKPYEQYF. The CDR3 region has the DNA TGTGCCAGCAGTCGCCGGGCCAAACCCTACGAGCAGTACTTC. J is TRBJ2-7 and V is TRBV6-2 or TRBV6-3; D unresolved. Deletions cut 5 bases from V and 2 bases from J, with 13 bases between. The V gene's germline CDR1 is MNHEY and CDR2 SVGEGT. The CDR3 runs to 14 residues.

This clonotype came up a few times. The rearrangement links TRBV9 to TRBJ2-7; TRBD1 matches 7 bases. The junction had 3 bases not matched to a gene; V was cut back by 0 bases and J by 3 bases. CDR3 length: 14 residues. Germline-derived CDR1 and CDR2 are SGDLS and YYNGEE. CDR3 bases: TGTGCCAGCAGCGTAGGGGGACAGTTCTACGAGCAGTACTTC. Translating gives CASSVGGQFYEQYF.

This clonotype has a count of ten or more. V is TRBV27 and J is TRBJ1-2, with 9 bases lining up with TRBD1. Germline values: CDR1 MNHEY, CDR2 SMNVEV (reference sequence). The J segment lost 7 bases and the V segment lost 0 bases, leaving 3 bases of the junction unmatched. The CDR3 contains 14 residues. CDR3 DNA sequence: TGTGCCAGCAGTTTATCGGGACAGGGAGTTGGCTACACCTTC. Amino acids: CASSLSGQGVGYTF.

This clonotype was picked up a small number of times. The CDR3, as DNA: TGTGCCAGCAGTCCCAATCGGGGCAGCAATCAGCCCCAGCATTTT. This sequence encodes CASSPNRGSNQPQHF. The chain couples TRBV28 to TRBJ1-5, with D perhaps matching TRBD1 (5 bases). Germline CDR1 reads MDHEN; CDR2 reads SYDVKM. Trimming shortened V by 5 bases and J by 1 base, and 12 bases separated the two germline ends. CDR3 length equals 15 residues.

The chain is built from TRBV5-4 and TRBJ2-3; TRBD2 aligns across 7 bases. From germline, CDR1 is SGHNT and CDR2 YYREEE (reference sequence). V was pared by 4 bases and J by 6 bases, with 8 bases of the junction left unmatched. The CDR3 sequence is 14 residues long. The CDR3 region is CASSTGWGGDTQYF. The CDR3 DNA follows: TGTGCCAGCAGCACCGGATGGGGGGGGGATACGCAGTATTTT.

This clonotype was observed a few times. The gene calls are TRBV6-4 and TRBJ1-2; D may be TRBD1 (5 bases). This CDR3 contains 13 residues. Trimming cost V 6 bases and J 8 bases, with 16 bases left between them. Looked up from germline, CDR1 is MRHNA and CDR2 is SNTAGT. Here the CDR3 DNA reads TGTGCCAGCAGGGAAGGGACCGTTGGAGGCTACACCTTC. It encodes CASREGTVGGYTF.

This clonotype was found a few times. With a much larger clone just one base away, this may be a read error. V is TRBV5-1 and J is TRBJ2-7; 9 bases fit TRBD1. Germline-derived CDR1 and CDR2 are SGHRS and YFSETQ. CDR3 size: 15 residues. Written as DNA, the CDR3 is TGCGCCGGCAGCTTGGACAGGGGAAATATGTACGAGCAGTACTTC. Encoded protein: CAGSLDRGNMYEQYF.

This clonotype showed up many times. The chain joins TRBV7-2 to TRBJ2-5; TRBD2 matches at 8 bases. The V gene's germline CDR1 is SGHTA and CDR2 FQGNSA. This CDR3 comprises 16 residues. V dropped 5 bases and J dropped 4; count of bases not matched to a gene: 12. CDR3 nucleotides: TGTGCCAGCAGCCCCCAGGGAGCGGGAGCTGTAGAGACCCAGTACTTC. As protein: CASSPQGAGAVETQYF. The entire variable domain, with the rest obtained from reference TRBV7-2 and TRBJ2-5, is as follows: GAGVSQSPSNKVTEKGKDVELRCDPISGHTALYWYRQSLGQGLEFLIYFQGNSAPDKSGLPSDRFSAERTGGSVSTLTIQRTQQEDSAVYLCASSPQGAGAVETQYFGPGTRLLVL.

The CDR3 DNA sequence: TGTGCCAGCAGCAACCCCAACGCACGCTACGAGCAGTACTTC. This translates into CASSNPNARYEQYF. The chain uses TRBV12-3 or TRBV12-4 and TRBJ2-7; unclear D gene. The CDR3 runs to 14 residues. Trimming took off 6 bases at V and 3 bases at J, with 15 bases between the two ends.